The rows below give T cell receptor beta chains drawn from one sample of a study of cytomegalovirus exposure and HLA in healthy donors. Method: immunoSEQ multiplex PCR; TCRdb's copy keeps in-frame clones and lacks some. The top ten hold 4.3% of the sample, which has approximately 150,000 clones, around 85% seen once. Material for sequencing was PBMCs. The receptor set was obtained from a man aged 40-49 years in good health and CMV-seronegative. CDR3s include the opening cysteine and the closing phenylalanine or tryptophan. The D gene is left open where the match is weak. For some rows the clone size is stated as once, few or many, or as a class when expanded; others skip it.

V gene: TRBV10-3; J gene: TRBJ1-4; D gene: TRBD1; clone size: NA; CDR3 protein: CAISESGQGATNEKLFF; CDR3 DNA: TGTGCCATCAGTGAGTCAGGACAGGGGGCAACTAATGAAAAACTGTTTTTT
V gene: TRBV7-9; J gene: TRBJ1-1; D gene: TRBD1; clone size: NA; CDR3 protein: CASTGDRLNTEAFF; CDR3 DNA: TGTGCCAGCACCGGGGACAGGCTGAACACTGAAGCTTTCTTT
V gene: TRBV5-4; J gene: TRBJ1-6; D gene: TRBD1; clone size: NA; CDR3 protein: CASSRADRVGSPLHF; CDR3 DNA: TGTGCCAGCAGCAGAGCCGACAGGGTGGGTTCACCCCTCCACTTT
V gene: TRBV7-9; J gene: TRBJ2-7; D gene: TRBD2; clone size: NA; CDR3 protein: CASSLGLVGGQYF; CDR3 DNA: TGTGCCAGCAGCTTGGGACTAGTGGGAGGGCAGTACTTC
V gene: TRBV6-1; J gene: TRBJ1-1; D gene: TRBD1; clone size: NA; CDR3 protein: CASSVDRGPGRAFF; CDR3 DNA: TGTGCCAGCAGTGTCGACAGGGGGCCGGGCCGGGCTTTCTTT
V gene: TRBV30; J gene: TRBJ1-5; D gene: NA; clone size: few; CDR3 protein: CAWSPQSHQPQHF; CDR3 DNA: TGTGCCTGGAGCCCCCAATCCCATCAGCCCCAGCATTTT
V gene: TRBV7-9; J gene: TRBJ2-7; D gene: TRBD1; clone size: NA; CDR3 protein: CASSRLGQGVTYEQYF; CDR3 DNA: TGTGCCAGCAGCCGATTGGGACAGGGGGTAACCTACGAGCAGTACTTC
V gene: TRBV4-3; J gene: TRBJ2-3; D gene: NA; clone size: NA; CDR3 protein: CASSPRTGGLTSTDTQYF; CDR3 DNA: TGCGCCAGCAGCCCGCGGACCGGGGGACTGACTAGCACAGATACGCAGTATTTT
V gene: TRBV10-1; J gene: TRBJ2-7; D gene: TRBD1; clone size: few; CDR3 protein: CASSGPRTGSYEQYF; CDR3 DNA: TGCGCCAGCAGTGGGCCCCGGACAGGGTCCTACGAGCAGTACTTC
V gene: TRBV7-2; J gene: TRBJ2-3; D gene: TRBD2; clone size: NA; CDR3 protein: CASSLDPSGGPFTDTQYF; CDR3 DNA: TGTGCCAGCAGCTTAGACCCTAGCGGGGGGCCATTCACAGATACGCAGTATTTT
V gene: TRBV13; J gene: TRBJ2-1; D gene: NA; clone size: NA; CDR3 protein: CASSRGTSPDEQFF; CDR3 DNA: TGTGCCAGCAGCCGCGGGACCTCCCCAGATGAGCAGTTCTTC
V gene: TRBV28; J gene: TRBJ2-7; D gene: NA; clone size: NA; CDR3 protein: CASSAGDSYEQYF; CDR3 DNA: TGTGCCAGCAGCGCAGGGGACTCCTACGAGCAGTACTTC
V gene: TRBV25-1; J gene: TRBJ2-5; D gene: TRBD2; clone size: NA; CDR3 protein: CASSSGTSRRQETQYF; CDR3 DNA: TGTGCCAGCAGCTCGGGGACTAGCAGACGTCAAGAGACCCAGTACTTC
V gene: TRBV28; J gene: TRBJ2-5; D gene: NA; clone size: few; CDR3 protein: CASSTEWETQYF; CDR3 DNA: TGTGCCAGCAGCACTGAATGGGAGACCCAGTACTTC
V gene: TRBV5-8; J gene: TRBJ2-7; D gene: NA; clone size: NA; CDR3 protein: CASRPTGSPSYEQYF; CDR3 DNA: TGTGCCAGCAGACCTACCGGGAGCCCCTCCTACGAGCAGTACTTC
V gene: TRBV6-1; J gene: TRBJ2-4; D gene: TRBD2; clone size: NA; CDR3 protein: CASSEEVIGLAGGKNIQYF; CDR3 DNA: TGTGCCAGCAGTGAAGAGGTAATCGGACTAGCGGGGGGAAAAAACATTCAGTACTTC
V gene: TRBV6-5; J gene: TRBJ2-3; D gene: TRBD2; clone size: NA; CDR3 protein: CASSSLAGLDTQYF; CDR3 DNA: TGTGCCAGCAGTTCTCTAGCGGGGTTAGATACGCAGTATTTT
V gene: TRBV30; J gene: TRBJ2-7; D gene: NA; clone size: NA; CDR3 protein: CAWKDSTYEQYF; CDR3 DNA: TGCGCCTGGAAGGACAGTACCTACGAGCAGTACTTC
V gene: TRBV19; J gene: TRBJ1-2; D gene: NA; clone size: NA; CDR3 protein: CASRSGTYGYTF; CDR3 DNA: TGTGCCAGTAGATCCGGGACTTATGGCTACACCTTC
V gene: TRBV7-9; J gene: TRBJ2-1; D gene: NA; clone size: NA; CDR3 protein: CASSLSSYNEQFF; CDR3 DNA: TGTGCCAGCAGCTTATCCAGTTACAATGAGCAGTTCTTC
V gene: TRBV19; J gene: TRBJ1-6; D gene: TRBD1; clone size: NA; CDR3 protein: CANSGDSRGTVSPLHF; CDR3 DNA: TGTGCCAATAGCGGGGACAGCCGAGGCACCGTTTCACCCCTCCACTTT
V gene: TRBV5-1; J gene: TRBJ1-5; D gene: TRBD1; clone size: NA; CDR3 protein: CASSLGTVDQPQHF; CDR3 DNA: TGTGCCAGCAGCTTGGGGACAGTGGATCAGCCCCAGCATTTT
V gene: TRBV19; J gene: TRBJ2-7; D gene: NA; clone size: NA; CDR3 protein: CASPNKNRLSGEQYF; CDR3 DNA: TGTGCCAGCCCCAATAAAAACCGGTTGTCAGGCGAGCAGTACTTC
V gene: TRBV6-5; J gene: TRBJ2-2; D gene: NA; clone size: few; CDR3 protein: CASKLGGNTGELFF; CDR3 DNA: TGTGCCAGTAAACTAGGGGGGAACACCGGGGAGCTGTTTTTT
V gene: TRBV9; J gene: TRBJ2-7; D gene: NA; clone size: NA; CDR3 protein: CASSVGQGGDEQYF; CDR3 DNA: TGTGCCAGCAGCGTAGGCCAGGGGGGCGACGAGCAGTACTTC
V gene: TRBV5-6; J gene: TRBJ2-7; D gene: TRBD1; clone size: NA; CDR3 protein: CASSHWDRDSEQYF; CDR3 DNA: TGTGCCAGCAGCCACTGGGACAGGGACTCCGAGCAGTACTTC
V gene: TRBV5-6; J gene: TRBJ2-5; D gene: TRBD2; clone size: NA; CDR3 protein: CASSLDPLAGRGETQYF; CDR3 DNA: TGTGCCAGCAGCTTGGACCCGCTAGCGGGGCGGGGAGAGACCCAGTACTTC
V gene: TRBV7-8; J gene: TRBJ1-1; D gene: NA; clone size: few; CDR3 protein: CASSTSPTEAFF; CDR3 DNA: TGTGCCAGCAGCACTAGTCCCACTGAAGCTTTCTTT
V gene: TRBV6-1; J gene: TRBJ1-4; D gene: TRBD1; clone size: few; CDR3 protein: CASSGWTGEKLFF; CDR3 DNA: TGTGCCAGCAGTGGTTGGACAGGGGAAAAACTGTTTTTT
V gene: TRBV7-6; J gene: TRBJ1-3; D gene: TRBD1; clone size: NA; CDR3 protein: CASSFWVGTASSGNTIYF; CDR3 DNA: TGTGCCAGCAGCTTTTGGGTCGGGACAGCTAGCTCTGGAAACACCATATATTTT
V gene: TRBV7-9; J gene: TRBJ2-4; D gene: NA; clone size: NA; CDR3 protein: CASSPEATNIQYF; CDR3 DNA: TGTGCCAGCAGCCCGGAGGCTACAAACATTCAGTACTTC
V gene: TRBV5-1; J gene: TRBJ2-1; D gene: TRBD2; clone size: NA; CDR3 protein: CASSPTGLAGAAPSNEQFF; CDR3 DNA: TGCGCCAGCAGCCCTACGGGGCTAGCGGGAGCCGCCCCGTCCAATGAGCAGTTCTTC